The clone carrying this TCR beta chain was seen a few times. What it binds is not known. These data come from a study of T cell repertoires in cytomegalovirus infection. Study-level information: Shared public TCR beta signatures pointed to both CMV infection and a matching HLA type. Whole-study findings and limits: Clonotypes of TCR beta that were HLA-C-restricted and CMV-specific dominated the ex vivo response.

The V end was cut by 5 bases, the J end by 4 bases, with 15 bases between. The V gene's germline CDR1 is SGHVS and CDR2 FQNEAQ. The CDR3 contains 15 residues. TCRdb processed the reads anew with MiXCR; each CDR3 protein has one entry. The data show under 450,000 distinct CDR3 sequences, roughly a third seen once. This clonotype was sampled from a human donor in good health (CMV status not recorded). Some clones in this sample may be carry-over from other donors' samples. Material: cultured PBMCs, obtained from culture after CMV antigen stimulation. The chain links TRBV7-8 to TRBJ2-1; tentative D call: TRBD2 (5 bases). CDR3 protein: CASSPAQRTYNEQFF. As DNA, the CDR3 is TGTGCCAGCAGCCCAGCCCAGCGGACGTACAATGAGCAGTTCTTC.